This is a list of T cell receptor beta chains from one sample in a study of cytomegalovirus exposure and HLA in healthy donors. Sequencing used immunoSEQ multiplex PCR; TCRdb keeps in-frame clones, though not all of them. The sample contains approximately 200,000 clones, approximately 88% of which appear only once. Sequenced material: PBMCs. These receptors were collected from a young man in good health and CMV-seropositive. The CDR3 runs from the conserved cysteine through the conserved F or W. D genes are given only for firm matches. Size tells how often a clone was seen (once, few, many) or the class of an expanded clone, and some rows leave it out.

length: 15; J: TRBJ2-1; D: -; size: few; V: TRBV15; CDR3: CATSGPHYSYNEQFF; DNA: TGTGCCACCAGCGGGCCCCATTACTCCTACAATGAGCAGTTCTTC
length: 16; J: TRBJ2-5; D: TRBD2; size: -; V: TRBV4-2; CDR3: CASSQDKAGADPTQYF; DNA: TGTGCCAGCAGCCAAGACAAAGCGGGAGCCGATCCGACCCAGTACTTC
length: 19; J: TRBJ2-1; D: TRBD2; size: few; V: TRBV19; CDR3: CASSPRAKEAGGKYNEQFF; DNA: TGTGCCAGTAGCCCGCGGGCCAAAGAGGCGGGAGGAAAGTACAATGAGCAGTTCTTC
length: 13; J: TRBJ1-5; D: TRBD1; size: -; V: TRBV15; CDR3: CATSTGESQPQHF; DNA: TGTGCCACCAGTACAGGGGAAAGTCAGCCCCAGCATTTT
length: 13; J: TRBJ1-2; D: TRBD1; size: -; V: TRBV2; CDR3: CASWTGQNYGYTF; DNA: TGTGCCAGCTGGACAGGGCAGAACTATGGCTACACCTTC
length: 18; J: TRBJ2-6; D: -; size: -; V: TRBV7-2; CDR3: CASRDWGRGDSGANVLTF; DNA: TGTGCCAGCAGGGACTGGGGCAGGGGGGACTCTGGGGCCAACGTCCTGACTTTC
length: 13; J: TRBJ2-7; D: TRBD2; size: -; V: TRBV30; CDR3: CAWNEAGLREQYF; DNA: TGTGCCTGGAACGAAGCGGGACTGCGCGAGCAGTACTTC
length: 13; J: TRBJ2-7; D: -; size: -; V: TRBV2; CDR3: CASSGDTSYEQYF; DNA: TGTGCCAGCAGTGGGGACACATCCTACGAGCAGTACTTC
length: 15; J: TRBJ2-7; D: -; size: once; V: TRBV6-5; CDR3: CASRDPSSRSYEQYF; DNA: TGTGCCAGCAGAGACCCTAGCAGTCGGTCCTACGAGCAGTACTTC
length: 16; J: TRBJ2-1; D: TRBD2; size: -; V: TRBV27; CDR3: CASTPQGGAIYNEQFF; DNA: TGTGCCAGCACCCCCCAGGGAGGGGCCATCTACAATGAGCAGTTCTTC
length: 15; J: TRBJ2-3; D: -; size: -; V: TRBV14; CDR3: CASSRLLAWSDTQYF; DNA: TGTGCCAGCAGCCGTCTCTTAGCGTGGTCGGATACGCAGTATTTT
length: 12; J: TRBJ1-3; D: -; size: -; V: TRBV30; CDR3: CAWSNQGNTIYF; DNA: TGTGCCTGGAGCAACCAGGGAAACACCATATATTTT
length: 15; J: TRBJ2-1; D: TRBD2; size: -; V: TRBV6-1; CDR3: CASTESSGAYNEQFF; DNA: TGTGCCAGCACCGAATCTAGCGGAGCCTACAATGAGCAGTTCTTC
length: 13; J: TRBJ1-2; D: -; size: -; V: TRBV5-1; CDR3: CASSLAGSPGYTF; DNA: TGCGCCAGCAGCTTGGCGGGGTCTCCTGGCTACACCTTC
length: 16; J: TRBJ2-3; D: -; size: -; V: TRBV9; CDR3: CASSVGSSPSTDTQYF; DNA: TGTGCCAGCAGCGTAGGTAGTAGCCCTAGCACAGATACGCAGTATTTT
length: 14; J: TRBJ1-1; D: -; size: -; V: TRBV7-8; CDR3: CASSWAEGNTEAFF; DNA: TGTGCCAGCAGCTGGGCCGAAGGAAACACTGAAGCTTTCTTT
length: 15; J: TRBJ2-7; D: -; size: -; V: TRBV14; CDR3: CASSHRSYRPSEQYF; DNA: TGTGCCAGCAGCCACCGATCATACAGGCCCTCCGAGCAGTACTTC
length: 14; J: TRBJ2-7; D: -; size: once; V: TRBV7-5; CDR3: CVRSSRSYSYEQYF; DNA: TGTGTCAGAAGCTCACGGTCCTACTCCTACGAGCAGTACTTC
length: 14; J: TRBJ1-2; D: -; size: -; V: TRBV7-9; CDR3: CASSPRLSTKGYTF; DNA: TGTGCCAGCAGCCCCAGGTTGTCCACAAAGGGCTACACCTTC
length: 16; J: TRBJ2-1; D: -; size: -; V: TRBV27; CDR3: CASSLSSRLEGNEQFF; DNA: TGTGCCAGCAGTTTATCATCGCGGCTCGAGGGTAATGAGCAGTTCTTC
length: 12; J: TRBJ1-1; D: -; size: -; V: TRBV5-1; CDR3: CASSLVGGKAFF; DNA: TGCGCCAGCAGCTTGGTAGGGGGAAAAGCTTTCTTT
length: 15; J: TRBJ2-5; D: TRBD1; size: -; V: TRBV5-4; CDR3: CASSLQRTGEATQYF; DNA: TGTGCCAGCAGCCTCCAGCGGACAGGGGAGGCGACCCAGTACTTC